This record looks at one TCR beta chain sequence and its context. The sample comes from a study of cytomegalovirus exposure and HLA in healthy donors. Vbeta (60) and Jbeta (13) primers were used in the PCR. TCRdb's table, derived via immunoSEQ multiplex PCR, lists solely in-frame clones and lacks some. Of 50,000 to 65,000 clones detected, 75% appear once; the ten largest clones hold under 30%. With 5 bases clipped from V and 4 bases from J, the junction kept 9 bases outside the gene matches. The V gene's germline CDR1 is LNHDA and CDR2 SQIVND (reference sequence). The CDR3 is 15 amino acids. The sample consisted of PBMCs. The source is a woman aged 40 to 50 in good health and CMV-seropositive. The genes are TRBV19 and TRBJ2-3; 7 positions match TRBD2. CDR3 amino acids: CASSPTGGGPDTQYF. In DNA, the CDR3 is TGTGCCAGTAGTCCTACGGGGGGTGGACCAGATACGCAGTATTTT.